A selection of T cell receptor beta chains follows, all from one sample in a study of T-cell memory formation after mild COVID-19. TCRdb reanalysed the 5' RACE reads using MiXCR and keeps one entry per CDR3 protein. This sample has hundreds of thousands of distinct CDR3 sequences, with approximately 18% found just once. Sample: PBMCs or a T cell subset sorted from them (not recorded which). The source of these receptors is an adult woman who had mild COVID-19 (a few samples of this study predate the infection). Cell type and time point are not known. The CDR3 runs from the conserved cysteine through the conserved F or W. The order of the fields is J gene, clone size, D gene, V gene, CDR3 protein, CDR3 DNA. A D gene is named only where the DNA matches it firmly. Clone sizes are given selectively: once, few, many, or a class where the clone is expanded.

J gene: TRBJ2-3; clone size: few; D gene: NA; V gene: TRBV20-1; CDR3 protein: CSANRDSLGQYF; CDR3 DNA: TGCAGTGCTAACAGGGACTCCCTAGGGCAGTATTTT
J gene: TRBJ1-1; clone size: NA; D gene: TRBD1; V gene: TRBV7-6; CDR3 protein: CASTQGANTEAFF; CDR3 DNA: TGTGCCAGCACCCAGGGGGCAAACACTGAAGCTTTCTTT
J gene: TRBJ1-2; clone size: few; D gene: NA; V gene: TRBV7-8; CDR3 protein: CASSQRPTNYGYTF; CDR3 DNA: TGTGCCAGCAGCCAGAGACCTACTAACTATGGCTACACCTTC
J gene: TRBJ1-2; clone size: NA; D gene: TRBD1; V gene: TRBV6-1; CDR3 protein: CASSEAGQGAAYGYTF; CDR3 DNA: TGTGCCAGCAGTGAAGCCGGACAGGGGGCCGCATATGGCTACACCTTC
J gene: TRBJ2-3; clone size: NA; D gene: NA; V gene: TRBV4-1; CDR3 protein: CASSQGIALSTDTQYF; CDR3 DNA: TGCGCCAGCAGCCAAGGGATTGCGTTGAGCACAGATACGCAGTATTTT
J gene: TRBJ2-1; clone size: many; D gene: NA; V gene: TRBV5-1; CDR3 protein: CASSLGGFTYNEQFF; CDR3 DNA: TGCGCCAGCAGCTTGGGGGGGTTCACCTACAATGAGCAGTTCTTC
J gene: TRBJ2-1; clone size: NA; D gene: TRBD2; V gene: TRBV24-1; CDR3 protein: CATTAGASEQFF; CDR3 DNA: TGTGCCACCACGGCGGGAGCAAGTGAGCAGTTCTTC
J gene: TRBJ2-1; clone size: few; D gene: NA; V gene: TRBV12-5; CDR3 protein: CASGSLFEQFF; CDR3 DNA: TGTGCTAGTGGTTCTCTTTTTGAGCAGTTCTTC
J gene: TRBJ2-2; clone size: NA; D gene: NA; V gene: TRBV5-1; CDR3 protein: CASSLVGQPRANTGELFF; CDR3 DNA: TGCGCCAGCAGCTTGGTGGGACAACCAAGGGCGAACACCGGGGAGCTGTTTTTT
J gene: TRBJ2-1; clone size: many; D gene: TRBD1; V gene: TRBV6-1; CDR3 protein: CASSEDRGSYNEQFF; CDR3 DNA: TGTGCCAGCAGTGAAGACAGGGGCTCCTACAATGAGCAGTTCTTC
J gene: TRBJ2-3; clone size: NA; D gene: NA; V gene: TRBV3-1; CDR3 protein: CASSQVGRRDTQYF; CDR3 DNA: TGTGCCAGCAGCCAAGTCGGCCGGAGGGATACGCAGTATTTT
J gene: TRBJ1-1; clone size: NA; D gene: NA; V gene: TRBV2; CDR3 protein: CANTPDMNTEAFF; CDR3 DNA: TGTGCCAACACCCCGGATATGAACACTGAAGCTTTCTTT
J gene: TRBJ2-1; clone size: NA; D gene: TRBD2; V gene: TRBV9; CDR3 protein: CASSAQLAGAYNEQFF; CDR3 DNA: TGTGCCAGCAGCGCCCAGCTAGCGGGGGCCTACAATGAGCAGTTCTTC
J gene: TRBJ2-1; clone size: NA; D gene: TRBD2; V gene: TRBV25-1; CDR3 protein: CASRSGPRLAEPNEQFF; CDR3 DNA: TGTGCCAGCAGATCGGGCCCCCGCCTAGCGGAGCCCAATGAGCAGTTCTTC
J gene: TRBJ2-7; clone size: few; D gene: TRBD1; V gene: TRBV19; CDR3 protein: CASSIDHRGTGHYEQYF; CDR3 DNA: TGTGCCAGTAGTATAGATCATCGTGGGACAGGCCACTACGAGCAGTACTTC
J gene: TRBJ1-3; clone size: few; D gene: TRBD1; V gene: TRBV20-1; CDR3 protein: CSASTGVGNTIYF; CDR3 DNA: TGCAGTGCCTCGACAGGGGTTGGAAACACCATATATTTT
J gene: TRBJ2-7; clone size: NA; D gene: NA; V gene: TRBV5-1; CDR3 protein: CASSLGWEYEQYF; CDR3 DNA: TGCGCCAGCAGCTTGGGTTGGGAGTACGAGCAGTACTTC
J gene: TRBJ2-1; clone size: NA; D gene: TRBD2; V gene: TRBV4-3; CDR3 protein: CASSQVPATSGGPNEQFF; CDR3 DNA: TGCGCCAGCAGCCAAGTGCCAGCGACTAGCGGGGGTCCAAATGAGCAGTTCTTC
J gene: TRBJ2-7; clone size: many; D gene: NA; V gene: TRBV5-1; CDR3 protein: CASSPTGLDKEQYF; CDR3 DNA: TGCGCCAGCAGCCCCACAGGGTTGGATAAAGAGCAGTACTTC
J gene: TRBJ2-7; clone size: NA; D gene: NA; V gene: TRBV4-1; CDR3 protein: CASSQVGGTYEQYF; CDR3 DNA: TGCGCCAGCAGCCAAGTCGGCGGAACCTACGAGCAGTACTTC
J gene: TRBJ1-3; clone size: NA; D gene: NA; V gene: TRBV11-3; CDR3 protein: CASSSASSGNTIYF; CDR3 DNA: TGTGCCAGCAGTTCGGCCAGCTCTGGAAACACCATATATTTT
J gene: TRBJ2-3; clone size: many; D gene: TRBD1; V gene: TRBV27; CDR3 protein: CASSFDGEGGRDTQYF; CDR3 DNA: TGTGCCAGCAGTTTCGACGGCGAAGGGGGCAGAGATACGCAGTATTTT
J gene: TRBJ2-3; clone size: few; D gene: TRBD1; V gene: TRBV7-2; CDR3 protein: CASSHRDRSTDTQYF; CDR3 DNA: TGTGCCAGCAGTCACCGGGACAGAAGCACAGATACGCAGTATTTT
J gene: TRBJ2-7; clone size: few; D gene: NA; V gene: TRBV6-5; CDR3 protein: CASSLRSLGALPLEQYF; CDR3 DNA: TGTGCCAGCAGTCTCCGGTCTCTTGGAGCGCTCCCCCTCGAGCAGTACTTC
J gene: TRBJ1-5; clone size: few; D gene: NA; V gene: TRBV7-7; CDR3 protein: CASSPRRGYNQPQHF; CDR3 DNA: TGTGCCAGCAGCCCACGCCGGGGATATAATCAGCCCCAGCATTTT
J gene: TRBJ1-1; clone size: few; D gene: NA; V gene: TRBV29-1; CDR3 protein: CSVETVGLNTEAFF; CDR3 DNA: TGCAGCGTTGAAACAGTGGGGCTGAACACTGAAGCTTTCTTT
J gene: TRBJ2-1; clone size: few; D gene: NA; V gene: TRBV12-3/TRBV12-4; CDR3 protein: CASSSPGLSYNEQFF; CDR3 DNA: TGTGCCAGCAGTAGCCCCGGCCTCTCCTACAATGAGCAGTTCTTC
J gene: TRBJ1-5; clone size: few; D gene: NA; V gene: TRBV12-3/TRBV12-4; CDR3 protein: CASSFFGGDQPQHF; CDR3 DNA: TGTGCCAGCAGTTTTTTTGGGGGCGATCAGCCCCAGCATTTT
J gene: TRBJ1-2; clone size: NA; D gene: NA; V gene: TRBV7-9; CDR3 protein: CASSSESGYGYTF; CDR3 DNA: TGTGCCAGCAGCTCGGAATCTGGGTATGGCTACACCTTC
J gene: TRBJ2-3; clone size: NA; D gene: TRBD2; V gene: TRBV9; CDR3 protein: CASSVDGTSEPVDTQYF; CDR3 DNA: TGTGCCAGCAGCGTTGACGGGACTAGCGAGCCGGTAGATACGCAGTATTTT
J gene: TRBJ2-1; clone size: few; D gene: NA; V gene: TRBV20-1; CDR3 protein: CSAPPGGIRPYNEQFF; CDR3 DNA: TGCAGTGCTCCCCCCGGAGGGATTAGGCCCTACAATGAGCAGTTCTTC
J gene: TRBJ2-7; clone size: few; D gene: TRBD2; V gene: TRBV2; CDR3 protein: CASGKTSFEQYF; CDR3 DNA: TGTGCCAGCGGTAAGACTAGCTTCGAGCAGTACTTC
J gene: TRBJ2-3; clone size: NA; D gene: NA; V gene: TRBV3-1; CDR3 protein: CASSQKGLDTQYF; CDR3 DNA: TGTGCCAGCAGCCAAAAGGGATTAGATACGCAGTATTTT
J gene: TRBJ1-1; clone size: few; D gene: NA; V gene: TRBV12-5; CDR3 protein: CASGSSGTLNTEAFF; CDR3 DNA: TGTGCTAGTGGTTCTTCCGGGACTCTGAACACTGAAGCTTTCTTT
J gene: TRBJ2-7; clone size: many; D gene: TRBD1; V gene: TRBV20-1; CDR3 protein: CSTGTGVGREQYF; CDR3 DNA: TGCAGTACCGGGACAGGGGTCGGTAGGGAGCAGTACTTC
J gene: TRBJ2-2; clone size: NA; D gene: NA; V gene: TRBV15; CDR3 protein: CATSRTGHTGELFF; CDR3 DNA: TGTGCCACCAGCAGAACAGGGCACACCGGGGAGCTGTTTTTT
J gene: TRBJ2-4; clone size: NA; D gene: NA; V gene: TRBV20-1; CDR3 protein: CSARDPSHNIQYF; CDR3 DNA: TGCAGTGCTAGAGATCCCTCTCACAACATTCAGTACTTC
J gene: TRBJ1-4; clone size: NA; D gene: NA; V gene: TRBV12-3/TRBV12-4; CDR3 protein: CASSLHTNQKKLFF; CDR3 DNA: TGTGCCAGCAGTTTACACACCAATCAGAAAAAACTGTTTTTT
J gene: TRBJ2-1; clone size: few; D gene: TRBD2; V gene: TRBV12-3/TRBV12-4; CDR3 protein: CASSAPFSRGVTYNEQFF; CDR3 DNA: TGTGCCAGCAGTGCCCCTTTCTCGCGGGGGGTCACCTACAATGAGCAGTTCTTC
J gene: TRBJ2-3; clone size: few; D gene: TRBD2; V gene: TRBV7-9; CDR3 protein: CASSPGLAENTQYF; CDR3 DNA: TGTGCCAGCAGCCCCGGGCTAGCGGAGAATACGCAGTATTTT